The source of this TCR beta chain is a study of quantifying T cell responses using KT2 cells. Whole-study context: RNA was reverse transcribed with TCR alpha and beta constant-region primers.

A single-stranded UMI oligo with SP2 sequence was ligated to cDNA 3' ends. First-round PCR used approximately 4 cycles and beta primers RC1.1 and RC1.2 covering TRBC1 and TRBC2. TCRdb redid the calling of the UMI-ligation and nested PCR reads with MiXCR, one entry per CDR3 protein. The data hold around 30,000 distinct CDR3 sequences, with over 9% observed a single time. This receptor was identified in a human donor. Sequenced: PBMCs spiked with cells of the T cell clone KT2.

In nucleotides, the CDR3 is TGTGCCAGCAGCCAAGTACAGGGGACCATGAACACTGAAGCTTTCTTT. It yields the protein CASSQVQGTMNTEAFF. The gene calls are TRBV14 and TRBJ1-1, with TRBD1 matching 7 bases. Per the germline V gene, CDR1 is SGHDN and CDR2 is FVKESK. The CDR3 has 16 amino acids. V was pared by 1 base and J by 0 bases, with 5 bases of the junction left unmatched.